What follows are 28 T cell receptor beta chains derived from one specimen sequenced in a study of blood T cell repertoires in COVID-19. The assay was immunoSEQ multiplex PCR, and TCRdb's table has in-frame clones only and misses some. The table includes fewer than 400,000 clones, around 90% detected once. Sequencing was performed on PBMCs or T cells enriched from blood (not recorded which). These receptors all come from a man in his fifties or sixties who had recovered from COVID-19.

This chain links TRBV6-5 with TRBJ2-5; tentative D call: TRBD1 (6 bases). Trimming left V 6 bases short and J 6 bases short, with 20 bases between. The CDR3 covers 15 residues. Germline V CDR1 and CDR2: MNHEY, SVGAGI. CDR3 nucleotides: TGTGCCAGCAGCCCCCTCGACAGGCTAGTTCAGACCCAGTACTTC. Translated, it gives CASSPLDRLVQTQYF.

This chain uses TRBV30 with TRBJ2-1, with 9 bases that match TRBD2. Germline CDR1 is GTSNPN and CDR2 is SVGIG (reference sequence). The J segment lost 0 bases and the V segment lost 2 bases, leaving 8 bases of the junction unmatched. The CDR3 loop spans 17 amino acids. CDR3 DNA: TGTGCCTGGAGTATCCGACTAGCGGCCCACTCCTACAATGAGCAGTTCTTC. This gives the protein CAWSIRLAAHSYNEQFF.

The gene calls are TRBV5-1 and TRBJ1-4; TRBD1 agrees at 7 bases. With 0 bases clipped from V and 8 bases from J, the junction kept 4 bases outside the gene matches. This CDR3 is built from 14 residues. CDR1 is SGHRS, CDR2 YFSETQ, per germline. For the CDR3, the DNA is TGCGCCAGCAGCTTGGGACAGGGCTGGGAAAAACTGTTTTTT. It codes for CASSLGQGWEKLFF.

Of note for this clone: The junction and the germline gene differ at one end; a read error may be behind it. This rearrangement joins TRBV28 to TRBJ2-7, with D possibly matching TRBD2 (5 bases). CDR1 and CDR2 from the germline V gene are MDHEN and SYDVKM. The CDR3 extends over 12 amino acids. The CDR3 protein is CASSLSQGLEDF. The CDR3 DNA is TGTGCCAGCAGTTTATCACAAGGTTTGGAGGACTTC.

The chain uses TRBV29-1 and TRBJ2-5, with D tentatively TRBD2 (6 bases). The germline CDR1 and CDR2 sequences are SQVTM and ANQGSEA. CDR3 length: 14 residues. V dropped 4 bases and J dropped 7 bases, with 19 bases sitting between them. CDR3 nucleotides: TGCAGCGTTGCTGCGGGAACGAACCTGGGGACCCAGTACTTC. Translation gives CSVAAGTNLGTQYF.

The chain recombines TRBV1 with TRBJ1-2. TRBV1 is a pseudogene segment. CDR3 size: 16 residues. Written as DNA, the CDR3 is TGCACCAGCAGCGAGCCTTCTATTCGAAATAACTATGGCTACACCTTC. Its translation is CTSSEPSIRNNYGYTF.

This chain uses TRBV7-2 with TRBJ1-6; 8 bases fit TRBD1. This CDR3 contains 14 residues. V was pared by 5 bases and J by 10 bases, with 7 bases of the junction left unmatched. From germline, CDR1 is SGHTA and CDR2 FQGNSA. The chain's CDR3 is CASSPQGVGSPLHF. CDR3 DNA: TGTGCCAGCAGCCCACAGGGGGTAGGGTCACCCCTCCACTTT.

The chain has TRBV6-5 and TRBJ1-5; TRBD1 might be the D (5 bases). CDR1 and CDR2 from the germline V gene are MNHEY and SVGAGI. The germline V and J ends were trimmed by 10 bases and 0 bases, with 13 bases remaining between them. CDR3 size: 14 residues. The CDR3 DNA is TGTGCCACCCGGGGGGGGTATAGCAATCAGCCCCAGCATTTT. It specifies CATRGGYSNQPQHF.

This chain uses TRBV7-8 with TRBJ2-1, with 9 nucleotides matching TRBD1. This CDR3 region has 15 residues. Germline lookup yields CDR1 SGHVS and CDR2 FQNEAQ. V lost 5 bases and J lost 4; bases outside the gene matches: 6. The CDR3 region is CASSPSGTGYNEQFF. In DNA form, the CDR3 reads TGTGCCAGCAGCCCATCCGGGACAGGGTACAATGAGCAGTTCTTC.

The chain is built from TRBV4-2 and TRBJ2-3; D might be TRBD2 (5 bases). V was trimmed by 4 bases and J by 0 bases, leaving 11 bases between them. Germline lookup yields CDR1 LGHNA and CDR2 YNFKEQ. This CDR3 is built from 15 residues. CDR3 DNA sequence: TGTGCCAGCAGCCCCGCTAGCCCTAGCACAGATACGCAGTATTTT. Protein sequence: CASSPASPSTDTQYF.

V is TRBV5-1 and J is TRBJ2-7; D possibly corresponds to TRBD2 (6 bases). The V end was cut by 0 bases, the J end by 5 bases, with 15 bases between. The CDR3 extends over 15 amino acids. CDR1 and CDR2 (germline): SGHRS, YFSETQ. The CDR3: CASSLVGSGGDEQYF. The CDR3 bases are TGCGCCAGCAGCTTGGTTGGTAGCGGAGGCGACGAGCAGTACTTC.

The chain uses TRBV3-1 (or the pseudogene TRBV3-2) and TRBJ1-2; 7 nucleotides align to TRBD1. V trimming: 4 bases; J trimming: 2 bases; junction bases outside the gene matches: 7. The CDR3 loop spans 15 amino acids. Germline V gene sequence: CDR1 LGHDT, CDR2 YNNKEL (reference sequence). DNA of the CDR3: TGTGCCAGCAGCCTAACAGGGGCGGGGAACTATGGCTACACCTTC. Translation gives CASSLTGAGNYGYTF.

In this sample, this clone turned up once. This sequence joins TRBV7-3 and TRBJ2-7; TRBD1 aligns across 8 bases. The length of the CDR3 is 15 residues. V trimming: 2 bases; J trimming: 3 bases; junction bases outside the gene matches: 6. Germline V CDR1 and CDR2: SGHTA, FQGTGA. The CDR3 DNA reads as TGTGCCAGCAGCTTAGGCGGGACAGGTCTCTACGAGCAGTACTTC. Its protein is CASSLGGTGLYEQYF.

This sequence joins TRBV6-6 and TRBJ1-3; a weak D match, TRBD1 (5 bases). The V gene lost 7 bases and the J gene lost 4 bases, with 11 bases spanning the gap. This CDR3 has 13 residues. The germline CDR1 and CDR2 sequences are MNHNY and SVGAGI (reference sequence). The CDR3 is CASTPGGGNTIYF. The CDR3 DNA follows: TGTGCCAGCACCCCGGGGGGGGGAAACACCATATATTTT.

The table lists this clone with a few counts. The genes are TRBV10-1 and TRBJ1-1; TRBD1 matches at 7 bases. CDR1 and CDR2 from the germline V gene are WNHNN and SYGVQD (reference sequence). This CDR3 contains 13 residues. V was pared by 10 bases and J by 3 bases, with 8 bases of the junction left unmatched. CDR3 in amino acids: CANSRQGDTEAFF. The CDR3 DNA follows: TGCGCCAATTCAAGACAGGGTGACACTGAAGCTTTCTTT.

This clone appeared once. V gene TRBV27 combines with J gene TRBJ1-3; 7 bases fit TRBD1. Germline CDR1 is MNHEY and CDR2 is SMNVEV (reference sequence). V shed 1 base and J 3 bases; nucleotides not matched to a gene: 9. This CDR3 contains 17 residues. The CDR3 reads CASSLYGVRDSGNTIYF. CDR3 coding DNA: TGTGCCAGCAGTTTATATGGGGTTCGGGACAGTGGAAACACCATATATTTT.

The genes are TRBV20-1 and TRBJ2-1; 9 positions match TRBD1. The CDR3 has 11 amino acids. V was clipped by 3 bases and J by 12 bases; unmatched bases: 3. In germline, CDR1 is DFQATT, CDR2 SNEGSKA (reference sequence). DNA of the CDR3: TGCAGTGCTAGTGCGGGACAGGGGCAGTTCTTC. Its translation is CSASAGQGQFF.

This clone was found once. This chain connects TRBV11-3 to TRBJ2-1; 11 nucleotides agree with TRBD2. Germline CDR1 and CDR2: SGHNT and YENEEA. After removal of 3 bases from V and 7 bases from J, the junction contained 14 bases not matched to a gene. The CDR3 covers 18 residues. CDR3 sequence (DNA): TGTGCCAGCAGCTTCCAGACAGGTCTCCTAGCGGGGGGTAATGAGCAGTTCTTC. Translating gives CASSFQTGLLAGGNEQFF.

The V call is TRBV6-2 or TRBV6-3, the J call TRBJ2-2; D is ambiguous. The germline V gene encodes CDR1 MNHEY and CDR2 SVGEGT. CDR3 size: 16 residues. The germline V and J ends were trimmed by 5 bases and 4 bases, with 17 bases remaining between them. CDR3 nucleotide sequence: TGTGCCAGCAGTCCCCGGTCCGCGGCTCGCACCGGGGAGCTGTTTTTT. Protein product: CASSPRSAARTGELFF.

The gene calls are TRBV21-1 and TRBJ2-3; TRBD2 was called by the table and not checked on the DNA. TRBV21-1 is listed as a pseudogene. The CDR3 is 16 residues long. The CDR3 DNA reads TGTGCCAGCGTTGAGGCGGGAGGGCCGCTAAGGGATACGCAGTATTTT. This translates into CASVEAGGPLRDTQYF.

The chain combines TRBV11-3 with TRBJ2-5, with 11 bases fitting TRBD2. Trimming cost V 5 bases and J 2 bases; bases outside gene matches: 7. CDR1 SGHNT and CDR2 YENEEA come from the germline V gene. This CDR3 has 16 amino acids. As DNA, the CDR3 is TGTGCCAGCAGCGCTCGGACTAGCGGGCTACAAGAGACCCAGTACTTC. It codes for CASSARTSGLQETQYF.

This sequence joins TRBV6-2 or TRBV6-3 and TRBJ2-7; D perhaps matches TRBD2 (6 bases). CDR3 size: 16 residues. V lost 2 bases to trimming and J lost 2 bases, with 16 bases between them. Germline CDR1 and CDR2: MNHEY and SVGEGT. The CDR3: CASSYIRLDLAYEQYF. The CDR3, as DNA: TGTGCCAGCAGTTACATCCGACTAGATCTAGCCTACGAGCAGTACTTC.

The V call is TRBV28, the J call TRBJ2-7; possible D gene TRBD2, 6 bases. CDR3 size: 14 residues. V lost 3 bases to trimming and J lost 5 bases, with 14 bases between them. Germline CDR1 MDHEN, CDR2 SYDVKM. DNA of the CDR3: TGTGCCAGCAGTTTTCCAGGAGGGCGCAACGAGCAGTACTTC. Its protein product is CASSFPGGRNEQYF.

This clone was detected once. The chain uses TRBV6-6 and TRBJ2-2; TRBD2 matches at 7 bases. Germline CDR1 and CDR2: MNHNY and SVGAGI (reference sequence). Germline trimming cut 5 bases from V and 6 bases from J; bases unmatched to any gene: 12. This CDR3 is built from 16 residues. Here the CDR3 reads CASSPARGGGPGELFF. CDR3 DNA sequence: TGTGCCAGCAGTCCCGCTCGCGGGGGAGGCCCCGGGGAGCTGTTTTTT.

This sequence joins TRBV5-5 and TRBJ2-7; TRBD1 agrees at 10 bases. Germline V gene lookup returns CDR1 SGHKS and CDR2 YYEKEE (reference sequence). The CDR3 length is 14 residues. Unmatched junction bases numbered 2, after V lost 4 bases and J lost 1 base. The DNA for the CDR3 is TGTGCCAGCAGCCGACAGGGGGCTTCCTACGAGCAGTACTTC. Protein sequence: CASSRQGASYEQYF. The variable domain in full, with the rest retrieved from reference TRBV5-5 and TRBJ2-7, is DAGVTQSPTHLIKTRGQQVTLRCSPISGHKSVSWYQQVLGQGPQFIFQYYEKEERGRGNFPDRFSARQFPNYSSELNVNALLLGDSALYLCASSRQGASYEQYFGPGTRLTVT.

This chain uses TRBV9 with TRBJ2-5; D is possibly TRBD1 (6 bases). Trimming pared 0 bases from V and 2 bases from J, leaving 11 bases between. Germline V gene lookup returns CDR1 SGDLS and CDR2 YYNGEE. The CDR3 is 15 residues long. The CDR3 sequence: CASSVGGQKQETQYF. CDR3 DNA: TGTGCCAGCAGCGTAGGGGGACAAAAACAAGAGACCCAGTACTTC.

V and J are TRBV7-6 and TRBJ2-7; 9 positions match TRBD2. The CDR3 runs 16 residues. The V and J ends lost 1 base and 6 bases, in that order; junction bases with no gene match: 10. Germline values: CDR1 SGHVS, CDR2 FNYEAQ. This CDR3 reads CASSLGGGRALSEQYF. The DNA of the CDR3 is TGTGCCAGCAGCTTAGGGGGCGGGAGGGCCTTGTCCGAGCAGTACTTC.

In nucleotides, the CDR3 is TGTGCCAGCAGCCAAGAACTAGCGGGACAAGAGACCCAGTACTTC. This encodes CASSQELAGQETQYF. The V gene is TRBV4-2, the J gene TRBJ2-5, with TRBD2 matching over 10 bases. The CDR3 loop spans 15 amino acids. Germline assignment: CDR1 LGHNA and CDR2 YNFKEQ. V was pared by 0 bases and J by 2 bases, with 0 bases of the junction left unmatched.